These T cell receptor beta chains were read from a single sample in a study of a mutant IDH1 vaccine in newly diagnosed glioma. The data were produced by immunoSEQ multiplex PCR, yet TCRdb's version contains in-frame clones alone and is incomplete. The sample includes tens of thousands of clones, around 82% seen only once; the top ten take approximately 7.4%. The sample in question was PBMCs, obtained from a glioma patient treated with radiotherapy, temozolomide or both. The receptors originated from a woman between 45 and 65 years old with glioma. Both conserved end residues are part of each CDR3. D genes are given only for firm matches. For some rows the clone size is stated as once, few or many, or as a class when expanded; others skip it.

V gene: TRBV12-5; clone size: -; D gene: -; CDR3 length: 16; J gene: TRBJ1-4; CDR3 protein: CASGLGMGTTNEKLFF; CDR3 DNA: -
V gene: TRBV5-1; clone size: -; D gene: TRBD2; CDR3 length: 15; J gene: TRBJ2-3; CDR3 protein: CASSPERGGSDTQYF; CDR3 DNA: TGCGCCAGCAGCCCGGAGCGGGGGGGGTCTGATACGCAGTATTTT
V gene: TRBV27; clone size: once; D gene: TRBD1; CDR3 length: 16; J gene: TRBJ2-5; CDR3 protein: CASSQRGQGDQETQYF; CDR3 DNA: TGTGCCAGCAGTCAGCGGGGACAGGGAGATCAAGAGACCCAGTACTTC
V gene: TRBV27; clone size: -; D gene: TRBD1; CDR3 length: 15; J gene: TRBJ2-3; CDR3 protein: CASSWDRGDTDTQYF; CDR3 DNA: TGTGCCAGCAGTTGGGACAGGGGGGACACAGATACGCAGTATTTT
V gene: TRBV27; clone size: -; D gene: TRBD2; CDR3 length: 15; J gene: TRBJ2-7; CDR3 protein: CASWGGAWDDYEQYF; CDR3 DNA: TGTGCCAGCTGGGGAGGGGCCTGGGATGACTACGAGCAGTACTTC
V gene: TRBV6-1; clone size: -; D gene: -; CDR3 length: 14; J gene: TRBJ1-5; CDR3 protein: CASSEVGRVQPQHF; CDR3 DNA: TGTGCCAGCAGTGAGGTTGGAAGGGTTCAGCCCCAGCATTTT
V gene: TRBV5-1; clone size: once; D gene: -; CDR3 length: 14; J gene: TRBJ2-3; CDR3 protein: CASSPGLPTDTQYF; CDR3 DNA: TGCGCCAGCAGCCCGGGGCTGCCCACAGATACGCAGTATTTT
V gene: TRBV5-1; clone size: -; D gene: -; CDR3 length: 15; J gene: TRBJ1-4; CDR3 protein: CASSLGVQSGEKLFF; CDR3 DNA: TGCGCCAGCAGCTTGGGCGTCCAGAGCGGTGAAAAACTGTTTTTT
V gene: TRBV2; clone size: many; D gene: -; CDR3 length: 14; J gene: TRBJ1-2; CDR3 protein: CASSVTVSIYGYTF; CDR3 DNA: TGTGCCAGCAGTGTGACAGTTTCCATCTATGGCTACACCTTC
V gene: TRBV10-3; clone size: -; D gene: -; CDR3 length: 13; J gene: TRBJ1-1; CDR3 protein: CAISGGVNTEAFF; CDR3 DNA: TGTGCCATCAGTGGTGGGGTGAACACTGAAGCTTTCTTT
V gene: TRBV18; clone size: -; D gene: TRBD1; CDR3 length: 17; J gene: TRBJ2-2; CDR3 protein: CASSPLQTGPNTGELFF; CDR3 DNA: TGTGCCAGCTCACCACTACAGACAGGGCCGAACACCGGGGAGCTGTTTTTT
V gene: TRBV19; clone size: few; D gene: TRBD1; CDR3 length: 13; J gene: TRBJ1-1; CDR3 protein: CASSDRGSTEAFF; CDR3 DNA: TGTGCCAGTTCCGACAGGGGGAGCACTGAAGCTTTCTTT
V gene: TRBV7-9; clone size: few; D gene: -; CDR3 length: 14; J gene: TRBJ1-3; CDR3 protein: CASSYHSSGNTIYF; CDR3 DNA: TGTGCCAGCAGTTATCACAGCTCTGGAAACACCATATATTTT
V gene: TRBV13; clone size: few; D gene: -; CDR3 length: 15; J gene: TRBJ1-6; CDR3 protein: CASSLGMNGNSPLHF; CDR3 DNA: TGTGCCAGCAGCTTAGGCATGAACGGGAATTCACCCCTCCACTTT
V gene: TRBV5-6; clone size: once; D gene: -; CDR3 length: 16; J gene: TRBJ2-6; CDR3 protein: CASRRDGYSGANVLTF; CDR3 DNA: TGTGCCAGCAGACGGGACGGCTACTCTGGGGCCAACGTCCTGACTTTC
V gene: TRBV2; clone size: once; D gene: TRBD1; CDR3 length: 14; J gene: TRBJ1-5; CDR3 protein: CASRLVDRGQPQHF; CDR3 DNA: TGTGCCAGCAGACTAGTGGACAGGGGTCAGCCCCAGCATTTT
V gene: TRBV5-6; clone size: -; D gene: TRBD1; CDR3 length: 15; J gene: TRBJ1-4; CDR3 protein: CASSDGQGLGEKLFF; CDR3 DNA: TGTGCCAGCAGCGACGGACAGGGACTGGGTGAAAAACTGTTTTTT
V gene: TRBV30; clone size: -; D gene: TRBD1; CDR3 length: 14; J gene: TRBJ2-1; CDR3 protein: CASGRTGQYNEQFF; CDR3 DNA: TGTGCCTCAGGAAGGACAGGGCAGTACAATGAGCAGTTCTTC
V gene: TRBV7-9; clone size: -; D gene: -; CDR3 length: 15; J gene: TRBJ2-3; CDR3 protein: CASSPRGARTDTQYF; CDR3 DNA: TGTGCCAGCAGCCCCCGCGGGGCGCGCACAGATACGCAGTATTTT
V gene: TRBV9; clone size: -; D gene: -; CDR3 length: 13; J gene: TRBJ1-3; CDR3 protein: CASGSPRGNTIYF; CDR3 DNA: TGTGCCAGCGGCAGCCCAAGGGGGAACACCATATATTTT
V gene: TRBV29-1; clone size: -; D gene: -; CDR3 length: 13; J gene: TRBJ2-1; CDR3 protein: CSVVHSSYNEQFF; CDR3 DNA: TGCAGCGTTGTCCACAGCTCCTACAATGAGCAGTTCTTC
V gene: TRBV5-1; clone size: -; D gene: -; CDR3 length: 15; J gene: TRBJ1-4; CDR3 protein: CASTRAEATNEKLFF; CDR3 DNA: TGCGCCAGCACCCGGGCCGAAGCAACTAATGAAAAACTGTTTTTT
V gene: TRBV2; clone size: once; D gene: -; CDR3 length: 15; J gene: TRBJ1-5; CDR3 protein: CASSEGDSLYEPQHF; CDR3 DNA: TGTGCCAGCAGTGAGGGCGACAGCCTCTATGAGCCCCAGCATTTT
V gene: TRBV5-6; clone size: once; D gene: TRBD1; CDR3 length: 14; J gene: TRBJ1-4; CDR3 protein: CASSSTGVGEKLFF; CDR3 DNA: TGTGCCAGCAGCTCGACAGGGGTTGGTGAAAAACTGTTTTTT
V gene: TRBV30; clone size: few; D gene: -; CDR3 length: 15; J gene: TRBJ1-1; CDR3 protein: CAWSLMRQTNTEAFF; CDR3 DNA: TGTGCCTGGAGTTTAATGAGACAGACGAACACTGAAGCTTTCTTT
V gene: TRBV29-1; clone size: -; D gene: -; CDR3 length: 13; J gene: TRBJ1-4; CDR3 protein: CSVDSSPGEKLFF; CDR3 DNA: TGCAGCGTTGACAGCAGCCCCGGAGAAAAACTGTTTTTT
V gene: TRBV10-3; clone size: many; D gene: -; CDR3 length: 14; J gene: TRBJ2-2; CDR3 protein: CAISVGSNTGELFF; CDR3 DNA: TGTGCCATCAGCGTAGGCTCGAACACCGGGGAGCTGTTTTTT
V gene: TRBV28; clone size: -; D gene: -; CDR3 length: 15; J gene: TRBJ2-6; CDR3 protein: CASSFRRTGANVLTF; CDR3 DNA: TGTGCCAGCAGTTTTCGCAGGACTGGGGCCAACGTCCTGACTTTC
V gene: TRBV30; clone size: -; D gene: -; CDR3 length: 18; J gene: TRBJ1-6; CDR3 protein: CAWSPPWAGLNLRSPLHF; CDR3 DNA: TGTGCCTGGAGTCCACCTTGGGCAGGATTAAACTTAAGGTCACCCCTCCACTTT
V gene: TRBV30; clone size: few; D gene: -; CDR3 length: 10; J gene: TRBJ1-6; CDR3 protein: CAGGRSPLHF; CDR3 DNA: TGTGCCGGAGGGCGGTCACCCCTCCACTTT
V gene: TRBV10-3; clone size: once; D gene: -; CDR3 length: 11; J gene: TRBJ2-7; CDR3 protein: CAIGSDYEQYF; CDR3 DNA: TGTGCCATCGGCTCAGACTACGAGCAGTACTTC
V gene: TRBV6-1; clone size: -; D gene: TRBD1; CDR3 length: 12; J gene: TRBJ1-1; CDR3 protein: CASTSTGARAFF; CDR3 DNA: TGTGCCAGCACGAGTACAGGGGCCAGAGCTTTCTTT
V gene: TRBV6-1; clone size: -; D gene: TRBD1; CDR3 length: 15; J gene: TRBJ1-4; CDR3 protein: CASRGTGRRDEKLFF; CDR3 DNA: TGTGCCAGCAGGGGGACAGGGAGGCGAGATGAAAAACTGTTTTTT
V gene: TRBV2; clone size: -; D gene: -; CDR3 length: 13; J gene: TRBJ1-2; CDR3 protein: CASSEGGVHGYTF; CDR3 DNA: TGTGCCAGCAGTGAAGGCGGGGTACATGGCTACACCTTC
V gene: TRBV6-4; clone size: -; D gene: TRBD1; CDR3 length: 15; J gene: TRBJ2-1; CDR3 protein: CASSEGQGGYNEQFF; CDR3 DNA: TGTGCCAGCAGTGAAGGACAGGGGGGATACAATGAGCAGTTCTTC
V gene: TRBV5-4; clone size: -; D gene: -; CDR3 length: 14; J gene: TRBJ2-2; CDR3 protein: CASSLLAGTGELFF; CDR3 DNA: TGTGCCAGCAGCTTGCTCGCGGGGACCGGGGAGCTGTTTTTT
V gene: TRBV9; clone size: -; D gene: -; CDR3 length: 15; J gene: TRBJ1-2; CDR3 protein: CASSVGWGVSYGYTF; CDR3 DNA: TGTGCCAGCAGCGTAGGGTGGGGGGTCTCCTATGGCTACACCTTC
V gene: TRBV6-1; clone size: -; D gene: TRBD2; CDR3 length: 13; J gene: TRBJ2-7; CDR3 protein: CASLAGGPYEQYF; CDR3 DNA: TGTGCCAGCCTAGCGGGGGGGCCTTACGAGCAGTACTTC
V gene: TRBV30; clone size: few; D gene: -; CDR3 length: 16; J gene: TRBJ1-1; CDR3 protein: CAWRPPPHGRNTEAFF; CDR3 DNA: TGTGCCTGGAGGCCGCCTCCGCATGGAAGGAACACTGAAGCTTTCTTT
V gene: TRBV11-2; clone size: few; D gene: -; CDR3 length: 11; J gene: TRBJ2-1; CDR3 protein: CASSFANEQFF; CDR3 DNA: TGTGCCAGCAGCTTCGCCAATGAGCAGTTCTTC
V gene: TRBV5-1; clone size: -; D gene: TRBD1; CDR3 length: 14; J gene: TRBJ2-3; CDR3 protein: CASIPGQGRDTQYF; CDR3 DNA: TGCGCCAGCATCCCGGGACAGGGGAGGGATACGCAGTATTTT
V gene: TRBV5-6; clone size: -; D gene: -; CDR3 length: 12; J gene: TRBJ1-1; CDR3 protein: CASSFGRTEAFF; CDR3 DNA: TGTGCCAGCAGCTTCGGCAGGACTGAAGCTTTCTTT
V gene: TRBV28; clone size: few; D gene: -; CDR3 length: 12; J gene: TRBJ1-1; CDR3 protein: CASSLRGTEAFF; CDR3 DNA: TGTGCCAGCAGTCTTCGGGGCACTGAAGCTTTCTTT
V gene: TRBV30; clone size: -; D gene: -; CDR3 length: 15; J gene: TRBJ1-3; CDR3 protein: CAWSVRLGSGNTIYF; CDR3 DNA: TGTGCCTGGAGTGTACGGTTAGGAAGTGGAAACACCATATATTTT
V gene: TRBV6-1; clone size: -; D gene: TRBD2; CDR3 length: 14; J gene: TRBJ2-7; CDR3 protein: CASGHFRGRDEQYF; CDR3 DNA: TGTGCCAGCGGCCATTTCCGGGGGAGGGACGAGCAGTACTTC